This record looks at one T cell receptor beta chain sequence and its context. Trimming at V came to 5 bases and at J to 8 bases, leaving 9 bases not matched to a gene. This CDR3 comprises 14 residues. Germline CDR1 reads SQVTM; CDR2 reads ANQGSEA. The sample comes from a study of a mutant IDH1 vaccine in newly diagnosed glioma. On the study more broadly: Standard pretreatment was either radiotherapy, temozolomide, or, for most, radiochemotherapy with temozolomide.

Described time point: baseline, week 1 (first vaccination visit). Treatment indicated: pre-vaccination baseline after standard-of-care therapy. Assay used: immunoSEQ multiplex PCR; TCRdb lists only in-frame clones, some missing. The table records about 27,000 clones, 93% of them present only once. The V call is TRBV29-1, the J call TRBJ2-1; 10 bases are a match to TRBD2. The source was PBMCs, collected from a glioma patient treated with radiotherapy, temozolomide or both. The receptor comes from a middle-aged man with glioma. CDR3 sequence (DNA): TGCAGCGTTAGCGGGGGGGCGGTGGTTGATGAGCAGTTCTTC. This gives the protein CSVSGGAVVDEQFF.